The subject of this entry is one T cell receptor beta chain. The antigen is not known. Molecular-barcoded quantitative 5'-RACE produced these TCR beta libraries. Via MiXCR, TCRdb re-called the 5' RACE reads, giving one row per CDR3 protein. The data contain 500,000 to 650,000 distinct CDR3 sequences, under 5.5% of them singletons. This CDR3 spans 13 amino acids. The V end was cut by 8 bases, the J end by 0 bases, with 8 bases between. The germline gives CDR1 MNHEY, CDR2 SMNVEV (reference sequence). The sample originates from a study of CD8 T cells in ankylosing spondylitis. The study, taken as a whole, reports: Peripheral blood samples showed relatively rare disease-linked clones, and these clones were CD8+. Apparently characteristic of ankylosing spondylitis blood was a TCR beta motif (roughly 8 highly homologous variants).

This chain connects TRBV27 to TRBJ2-1; D might be TRBD2 (5 bases). The receptor comes from a male donor with ankylosing spondylitis. Sequenced: blood, either unsorted or a sorted T cell fraction (not recorded which). The CDR3 DNA is TGTGCCAGCGGACTCATCTCCTACAATGAGCAGTTCTTC. It translates to CASGLISYNEQFF.